This T cell receptor beta chain stems from a study of cytomegalovirus exposure and HLA in healthy donors. The PCR employed 60 Vbeta primers together with 13 Jbeta primers. Assay: immunoSEQ multiplex PCR; the TCRdb copy retains only in-frame clones and omits some. There are tens of thousands of clones in the sample; approximately 82% occur only once, and roughly 25% lies in the top ten. V shed 5 bases and J shed 8 bases, with 18 bases lying between them. The CDR3 runs 14 residues. Germline CDR1 LNHDA, CDR2 SQIVND (reference sequence). This clone was seen a handful of times. The origin of this receptor is a woman in her forties in good health and CMV-seropositive. V gene TRBV19 combines with J gene TRBJ1-2; D perhaps matches TRBD1 (5 bases). Material: PBMCs. CDR3 nucleotide sequence: TGTGCCAGTAGTTTTCAACGGGGGATGGGGGGCTACACCTTC. Its translation is CASSFQRGMGGYTF.